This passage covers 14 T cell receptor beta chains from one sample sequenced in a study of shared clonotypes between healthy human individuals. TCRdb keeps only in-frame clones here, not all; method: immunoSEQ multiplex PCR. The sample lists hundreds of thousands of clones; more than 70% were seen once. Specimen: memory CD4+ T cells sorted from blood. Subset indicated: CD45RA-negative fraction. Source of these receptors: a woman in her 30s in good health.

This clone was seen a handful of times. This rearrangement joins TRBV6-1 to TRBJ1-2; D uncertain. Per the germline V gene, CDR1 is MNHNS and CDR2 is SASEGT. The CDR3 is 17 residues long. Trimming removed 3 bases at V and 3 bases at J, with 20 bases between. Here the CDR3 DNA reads TGTGCCAGCAGTGAGCTAGCGGGCCCCGCGACATACTATGGCTACACCTTC. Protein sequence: CASSELAGPATYYGYTF.

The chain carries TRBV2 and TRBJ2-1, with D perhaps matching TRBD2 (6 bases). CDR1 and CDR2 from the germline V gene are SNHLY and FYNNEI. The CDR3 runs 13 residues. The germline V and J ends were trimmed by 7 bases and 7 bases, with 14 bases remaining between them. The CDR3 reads CASKQTGRNEQFF. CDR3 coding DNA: TGTGCCAGCAAACAAACGGGGAGGAATGAGCAGTTCTTC.

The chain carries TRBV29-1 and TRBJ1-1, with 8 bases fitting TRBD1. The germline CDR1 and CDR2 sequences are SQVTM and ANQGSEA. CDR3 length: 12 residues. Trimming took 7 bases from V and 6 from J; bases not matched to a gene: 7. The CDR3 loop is CSAYPQGAEAFF. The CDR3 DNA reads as TGCAGCGCTTACCCACAGGGGGCTGAAGCTTTCTTT.

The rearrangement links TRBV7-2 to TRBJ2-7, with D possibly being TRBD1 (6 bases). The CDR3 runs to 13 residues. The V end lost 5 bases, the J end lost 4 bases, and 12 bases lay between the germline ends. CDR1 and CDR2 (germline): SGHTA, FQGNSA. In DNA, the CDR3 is TGTGCCAGCAGCAACCAGGGGTCGTACGAGCAGTACTTC. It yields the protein CASSNQGSYEQYF.

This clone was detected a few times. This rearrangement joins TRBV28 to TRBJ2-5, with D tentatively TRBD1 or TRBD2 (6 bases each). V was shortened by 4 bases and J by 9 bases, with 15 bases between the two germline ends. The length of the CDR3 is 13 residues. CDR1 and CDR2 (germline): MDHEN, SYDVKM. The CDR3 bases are TGTGCCAGCAGTTCCTCCACGAGGGGGGCCCAGTACTTC. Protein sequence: CASSSSTRGAQYF.

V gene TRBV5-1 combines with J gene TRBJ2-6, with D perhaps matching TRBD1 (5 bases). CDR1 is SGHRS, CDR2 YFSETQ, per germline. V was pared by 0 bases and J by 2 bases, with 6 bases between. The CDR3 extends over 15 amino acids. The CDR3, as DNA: TGCGCCAGCAGCTTGGGACAGACTGGGGCCAACGTCCTGACTTTC. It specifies CASSLGQTGANVLTF. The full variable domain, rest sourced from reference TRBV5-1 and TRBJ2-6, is KAGVTQTPRYLIKTRGQQVTLSCSPISGHRSVSWYQQTPGQGLQFLFEYFSETQRNKGNFPGRFSGRQFSNSRSEMNVSTLELGDSALYLCASSLGQTGANVLTFGAGSRLTVL.

In DNA form, the CDR3 reads TGTGCCAGCAGTTTGACCCGACTTAGCCACGAGCAGTACTTC. Its translation: CASSLTRLSHEQYF. The chain recombines TRBV27 with TRBJ2-7; D is undetermined. Per germline, CDR1 MNHEY and CDR2 SMNVEV (reference sequence). With 3 bases removed from V and 5 bases from J, the gap between germline ends came to 14 bases. The CDR3 length is 14 residues.

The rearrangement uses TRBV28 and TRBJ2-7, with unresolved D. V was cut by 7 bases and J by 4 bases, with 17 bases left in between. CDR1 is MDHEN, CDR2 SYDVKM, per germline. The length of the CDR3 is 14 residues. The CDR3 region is CASTSKGLSYEQYF. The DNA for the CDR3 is TGTGCCAGCACTTCGAAGGGCCTATCATACGAGCAGTACTTC.

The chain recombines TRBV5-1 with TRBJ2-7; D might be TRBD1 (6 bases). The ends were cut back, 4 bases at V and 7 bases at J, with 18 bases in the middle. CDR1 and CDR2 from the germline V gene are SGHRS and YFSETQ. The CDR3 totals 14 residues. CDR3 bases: TGCGCCAGCAGCCGAAATAAAATCACAGGGGAGCAGTACTTC. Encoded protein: CASSRNKITGEQYF. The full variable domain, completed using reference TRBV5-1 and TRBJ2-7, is KAGVTQTPRYLIKTRGQQVTLSCSPISGHRSVSWYQQTPGQGLQFLFEYFSETQRNKGNFPGRFSGRQFSNSRSEMNVSTLELGDSALYLCASSRNKITGEQYFGPGTRLTVT.

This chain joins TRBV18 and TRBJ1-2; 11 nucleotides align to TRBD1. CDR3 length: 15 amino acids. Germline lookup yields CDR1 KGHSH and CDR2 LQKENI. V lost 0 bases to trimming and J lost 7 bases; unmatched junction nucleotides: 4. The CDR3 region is CASSPPGTGGGGYTF. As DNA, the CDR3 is TGTGCCAGCTCACCACCCGGGACAGGGGGAGGTGGCTACACCTTC.

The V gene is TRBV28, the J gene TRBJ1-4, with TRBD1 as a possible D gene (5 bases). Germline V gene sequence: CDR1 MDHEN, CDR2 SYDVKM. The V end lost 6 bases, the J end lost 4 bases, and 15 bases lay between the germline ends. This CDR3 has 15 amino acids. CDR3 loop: CASSPRVGLNEKLFF. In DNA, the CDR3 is TGTGCCAGCAGCCCAAGGGTGGGGCTTAATGAAAAACTGTTTTTT.

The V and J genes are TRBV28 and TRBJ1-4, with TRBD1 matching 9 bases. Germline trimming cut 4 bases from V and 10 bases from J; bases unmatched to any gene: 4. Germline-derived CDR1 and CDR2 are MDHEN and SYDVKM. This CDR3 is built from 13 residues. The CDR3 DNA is TGTGCCAGCAGTTCAAGACAGGGGGGAAAACTGTTTTTT. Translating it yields CASSSRQGGKLFF. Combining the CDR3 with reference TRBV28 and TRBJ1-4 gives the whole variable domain DVKVTQSSRYLVKRTGEKVFLECVQDMDHENMFWYRQDPGLGLRLIYFSYDVKMKEKGDIPEGYSVSREKKERFSLILESASTNQTSMYLCASSSRQGGKLFFGSGTQLSVL.

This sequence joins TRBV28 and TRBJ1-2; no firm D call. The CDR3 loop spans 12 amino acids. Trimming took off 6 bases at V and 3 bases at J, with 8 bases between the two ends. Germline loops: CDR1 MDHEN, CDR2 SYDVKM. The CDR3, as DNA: TGTGCCAGCAGCCGGCAGTACTATGGCTACACCTTC. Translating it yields CASSRQYYGYTF.

The CDR3 here is CASSEPASTGELFF. The CDR3 DNA reads as TGTGCCAGCAGTGAGCCAGCCAGCACCGGGGAGCTGTTTTTT. The chain employs TRBV6-1 and TRBJ2-2; D remains unclear. The CDR3 runs 14 residues. V dropped 3 bases and J dropped 4 bases, with 9 bases sitting between them. Germline V gives CDR1 MNHNS, CDR2 SASEGT.